The entry below describes one T cell receptor (beta chain). The table came from immunoSEQ multiplex PCR; TCRdb's copy has only in-frame clones and leaves some out. The sample yields about 82,000 clones, roughly 90% seen once. This record comes from a study of control samples from healthy donors and cancer patients. The CDR3 runs to 12 residues. Germline CDR1 is MNHEY and CDR2 is SVGAGI. The V end was cut by 2 bases, the J end by 5 bases, with 3 bases between. This chain joins TRBV6-5 and TRBJ2-2, with D hard to call. Sequenced sample: blood. The TCR sequence derives from a man between 50 and 59 years old in good health. CDR3 protein: CASSYGTGELFF. DNA for the CDR3: TGTGCCAGCAGTTACGGGACCGGGGAGCTGTTTTTT.